These 8 T cell receptor beta chains originate from one sample sequenced in a study of shared clonotypes between healthy human individuals. Profiled with immunoSEQ multiplex PCR; TCRdb holds only in-frame clones, not every one. This table has over 2,000,000 clones, roughly 93% appearing once. Naivety among CD8 cells was defined by CD45RO negativity and positive CCR7 selection, thereby excluding terminally differentiated effector memory CD45RA+ cells. Sequenced material: naive CD8+ T cells from PBMCs. The receptors shown here come from a man younger than 30 in good health. Some clones in this sample may be carry-over from other donors' samples.

Remarks on this clone: The same CDR3 arises from other DNA sequences in this sample as well. The chain has TRBV7-9 and TRBJ2-1, with unresolved D. CDR3 length: 13 residues. V was pared by 0 bases and J by 3 bases, with 3 bases between. Germline values: CDR1 SEHNR, CDR2 FQNEAQ (reference sequence). CDR3 in DNA: TGTGCCAGCAGCTTAGCCCTCTACAATGAGCAGTTCTTC. It is translated as CASSLALYNEQFF.

The chain carries TRBV7-8 and TRBJ2-7, with D unresolved. Germline V gene sequence: CDR1 SGHVS, CDR2 FQNEAQ. There are 15 residues in the CDR3. With 4 bases removed from V and 3 bases from J, the gap between germline ends came to 16 bases. The chain's CDR3 is CASSSALGLSYEQYF. The CDR3 DNA reads TGTGCCAGCAGCTCTGCCCTAGGGTTGAGCTACGAGCAGTACTTC.

The rearrangement links TRBV4-2 to TRBJ1-5, with no clear D. V was trimmed by 0 bases and J by 3 bases, leaving 15 bases between them. The CDR3 sequence is 17 residues long. Germline loops: CDR1 LGHNA, CDR2 YNFKEQ. For the CDR3, the DNA is TGTGCCAGCAGCCAAGATTCCGACCGAGCCCCCAATCAGCCCCAGCATTTT. Translating gives CASSQDSDRAPNQPQHF.

This chain joins TRBV6-6 and TRBJ1-5, with TRBD1 as a possible D gene (5 bases). There are 12 residues in the CDR3. V lost 7 bases, J lost 15 bases, and 19 bases lay in between. Germline-derived CDR1 and CDR2 are MNHNY and SVGAGI (reference sequence). This CDR3 is CASTSRDGRWHF. Written as DNA, the CDR3 is TGTGCCAGCACTTCCCGGGACGGCCGATGGCATTTT.

V gene TRBV11-2 combines with J gene TRBJ2-7, with TRBD1 identical over 8 bases. This CDR3 has 15 residues. V lost 3 bases to trimming and J lost 2 bases; unmatched junction nucleotides: 6. Germline V gene data show CDR1 as SGHAT and CDR2 as FQNNGV. The CDR3 reads CASSFMDRVAYEQYF. The DNA of the CDR3 is TGTGCCAGCAGCTTTATGGACAGGGTCGCCTACGAGCAGTACTTC.

This chain connects TRBV5-1 to TRBJ2-1, with D maybe TRBD1 (6 bases). The CDR3 length is 14 residues. V was trimmed by 0 bases and J by 5 bases, leaving 9 bases between them. Germline-derived CDR1 and CDR2 are SGHRS and YFSETQ. CDR3 DNA sequence: TGCGCCAGCAGCTTGGGGACAGCAAACAATGAGCAGTTCTTC. Its protein product is CASSLGTANNEQFF.

The V gene is TRBV27, the J gene TRBJ1-5; D might be TRBD1 (6 bases). Germline V gives CDR1 MNHEY, CDR2 SMNVEV (reference sequence). V was cut by 2 bases and J by 4 bases, with 12 bases left in between. This CDR3 is 15 amino acids long. The chain's CDR3 is CASSLGSGVNQPQHF. The CDR3 DNA reads TGTGCCAGCAGTTTAGGATCAGGGGTTAATCAGCCCCAGCATTTT.

The rearrangement links TRBV19 to TRBJ2-7; the D is unclear. CDR1 and CDR2 from the germline V gene are LNHDA and SQIVND (reference sequence). V shed 5 bases and J shed 6 bases, with 14 bases lying between them. CDR3 size: 13 residues. CDR3 residues: CASSPENIGEQYF. The CDR3 DNA reads TGTGCCAGTAGTCCGGAAAATATTGGCGAGCAGTACTTC.